The rows below give T cell receptor beta chains drawn from one sample of a study of blood T cell repertoires in COVID-19. Here immunoSEQ multiplex PCR was the method, and the copy in TCRdb shows in-frame clones only, minus some. The data hold over 200,000 clones, with 80% to 90% observed a single time. Sequencing used peripheral blood. All receptors derive from a man older than 75 with acute or convalescent COVID-19. Both conserved end residues are part of each CDR3. A D gene is named only where the DNA matches it firmly. Expanded clones get a size class; other rows say once, few or many, or leave the size out.

>TRBD2|TRBV29-1|TRBJ2-1|few
CSVSSSGRSPNEQFF
TGCAGCGTGTCATCTAGCGGGCGAAGCCCCAATGAGCAGTTCTTC
>NA|TRBV20-1|TRBJ2-7|few
CSARRQYEQYF
TGCAGTGCTAGGAGGCAGTACGAGCAGTACTTC
>TRBD1|TRBV11-2|TRBJ2-7|NA
CASSFGTAPYEQYF
TGTGCCAGCAGCTTTGGGACAGCACCCTACGAGCAGTACTTC
>TRBD1|TRBV5-4|TRBJ1-2|NA
CASSPRGLSYGYTF
TGTGCCAGCAGCCCTAGGGGGCTAAGTTATGGCTACACCTTC
>NA|TRBV28|TRBJ2-3|once
CASSPQSGTDTQYF
TGTGCCAGCAGTCCCCAGTCCGGCACAGATACGCAGTATTTT
>NA|TRBV5-1|TRBJ1-2|once
CASSLTGTGYGYTF
TGCGCCAGCAGCTTGACGGGTACGGGCTATGGCTACACCTTC
>NA|TRBV18|TRBJ1-1|NA
CASSPSTGTNTEAFF
TGTGCCAGCTCACCCTCAACAGGGACGAACACTGAAGCTTTCTTT
>TRBD1|TRBV7-2|TRBJ1-1|NA
CASSLSPGTGTEAFF
TGTGCCAGCAGCTTATCCCCAGGGACAGGGACTGAAGCTTTCTTT
>TRBD2|TRBV19|TRBJ2-7|NA
CASSISGGTSYEQYF
TGTGCCAGTAGTATTAGCGGGGGGACCTCCTACGAGCAGTACTTC
>NA|TRBV15|TRBJ1-2|NA
CATSRERQYGYTF
TGTGCCACCAGCAGAGAGAGACAGTATGGCTACACCTTC
>NA|TRBV6-5|TRBJ2-1|NA
CATQPGLAPNNEQFF
TGTGCCACACAGCCGGGGCTAGCGCCCAACAATGAGCAGTTCTTC
>TRBD2|TRBV28|TRBJ2-1|NA
CASSSSGGRYNEQFF
TGTGCCAGCAGTTCCAGCGGGGGTCGTTACAATGAGCAGTTCTTC
>NA|TRBV18|TRBJ2-5|NA
CASSPQGWRETQYF
TGTGCCAGCTCACCGCAGGGATGGCGGGAGACCCAGTACTTC
>NA|TRBV4-1|TRBJ1-5|NA
CASSQSSGVNQPQHF
TGCGCCAGCAGCCAATCGTCAGGGGTCAATCAGCCCCAGCATTTT
>TRBD1|TRBV5-1|TRBJ1-2|NA
CASSWGTGALYGYTF
TGCGCCAGCAGCTGGGGGACAGGGGCCCTCTATGGCTACACCTTC
>NA|TRBV10-3|TRBJ2-1|few
CAISGPYEQFF
TGTGCCATCTCAGGGCCCTATGAGCAGTTCTTC
>NA|TRBV5-1|TRBJ2-5|NA
CASSFGEETQYF
TGCGCCAGCAGCTTCGGGGAAGAGACCCAGTACTTC
>TRBD2|TRBV18|TRBJ2-1|NA
CASSPLGTSSSEQFF
TGTGCCAGCTCACCACTTGGGACTAGCTCGTCTGAGCAGTTCTTC
>TRBD1|TRBV5-8|TRBJ2-5|once
CASSHHRGSYQETQYF
TGTGCCAGCAGCCACCACAGGGGCTCGTACCAAGAGACCCAGTACTTC
>TRBD1|TRBV2|TRBJ2-1|NA
CASSAGQGSYNEQFF
TGTGCCAGCAGCGCGGGACAGGGCTCCTACAATGAGCAGTTCTTC
>TRBD2|TRBV7-8|TRBJ2-7|NA
CASSLAYTSGRNEQYF
TGTGCCAGCAGCTTAGCTTATACTAGCGGGAGGAACGAGCAGTACTTC
>TRBD1|TRBV5-1|TRBJ2-1|NA
CASNPAGGASYNEQFF
TGCGCCAGCAACCCTGCAGGGGGCGCTTCCTACAATGAGCAGTTCTTC
>TRBD1|TRBV30|TRBJ1-5|NA
CAWSDPGQKNQPQHF
TGTGCCTGGAGTGATCCGGGACAGAAGAATCAGCCCCAGCATTTT
>NA|TRBV21-1|TRBJ1-2|few
CASSKAGQDLEYGYTF
TGTGCCAGCAGCAAAGCAGGACAGGACCTGGAGTATGGCTACACCTTC
>NA|TRBV14|TRBJ2-1|once
CASSQAGGLSYNEQFF
TGTGCCAGCAGCCAAGCGGGGGGCCTCTCCTACAATGAGCAGTTCTTC
>NA|TRBV23-1|TRBJ1-4|NA
CASNAEKNEKLFF
TGCGCCAGCAACGCTGAGAAAAATGAAAAACTGTTTTTT
>TRBD2|TRBV5-1|TRBJ2-3|NA
CASSPRGGLAGESDTQYF
TGCGCCAGCAGCCCCCGGGGCGGACTAGCGGGAGAGTCAGATACGCAGTATTTT
>NA|TRBV3-1/TRBV3-2|TRBJ2-7|NA
CASSQDRAGGSYEQYF
TGTGCCAGCAGCCAAGACCGGGCAGGGGGGTCCTACGAGCAGTACTTC
>NA|TRBV3-1/TRBV3-2|TRBJ1-3|NA
CASSQSRDTIYF
TGTGCCAGCAGCCAATCCAGGGACACCATATATTTT
>TRBD2|TRBV30|TRBJ2-3|NA
CAWSEGLAGTDTQYF
TGTGCCTGGAGTGAGGGACTAGCGGGGACAGATACGCAGTATTTT
>TRBD2|TRBV30|TRBJ2-1|NA
CAWNRLAGVFEQFF
TGTGCCTGGAACCGACTAGCGGGAGTATTTGAGCAGTTCTTC
>NA|TRBV28|TRBJ2-5|NA
CASSLAGQIGIKETQYF
TGTGCCAGCAGTTTAGCGGGTCAAATTGGAATTAAAGAGACCCAGTACTTC
>NA|TRBV6-5|TRBJ2-7|NA
CASSRGGDKQYF
TGTGCCAGCAGCCGGGGAGGGGACAAGCAGTACTTC
>TRBD2|TRBV5-4|TRBJ2-3|NA
CASSLGLAGGVSTDTQYF
TGTGCCAGCAGCTTGGGCCTAGCGGGAGGGGTAAGCACAGATACGCAGTATTTT
>NA|TRBV6-5|TRBJ1-3|NA
CASSLTGWDTIYF
TGTGCCAGCAGCTTGACAGGTTGGGACACCATATATTTT
>NA|TRBV12-3/TRBV12-4|TRBJ2-7|NA
CASSLHRYEQYF
TGTGCCAGCAGTTTACATCGGTACGAGCAGTACTTC
>NA|TRBV5-4|TRBJ1-1|NA
CASSLALNTEAFF
TGTGCCAGCAGCTTAGCCCTGAACACTGAAGCTTTCTTT
>NA|TRBV18|TRBJ2-5|NA
CASSANGGEETQYF
TGTGCCAGCTCAGCTAACGGAGGGGAAGAGACCCAGTACTTC
>NA|TRBV24-1|TRBJ2-2|NA
CATSFPGSTGELFF
TGTGCCACCAGTTTCCCAGGAAGCACCGGGGAGCTGTTTTTT
>TRBD2|TRBV3-1/TRBV3-2|TRBJ2-2|NA
CASSQLAGPTGELFF
TGTGCCAGCAGCCAACTAGCGGGACCCACCGGGGAGCTGTTTTTT
>TRBD2|TRBV5-1|TRBJ2-2|NA
CASSPGGPANTGELFF
TGCGCCAGCAGCCCGGGGGGGCCCGCGAACACCGGGGAGCTGTTTTTT
>NA|TRBV6-1|TRBJ1-5|NA
CASSERSGLNQPQHF
TGTGCCAGCAGTGAAAGGTCAGGGCTAAATCAGCCCCAGCATTTT
>TRBD2|TRBV2|TRBJ2-3|NA
CASVPTSGAADTQYF
TGTGCCAGCGTCCCGACTAGCGGGGCGGCAGATACGCAGTATTTT
>TRBD1|TRBV14|TRBJ2-5|NA
CASSQLGQGSETQYF
TGTGCCAGCAGCCAGCTAGGACAGGGGTCAGAGACCCAGTACTTC
>TRBD2|TRBV4-1|TRBJ2-2|NA
CASRPTSGVRTGELFF
TGCGCCAGCAGGCCCACTAGCGGGGTTAGGACCGGGGAGCTGTTTTTT
>TRBD1|TRBV5-6|TRBJ1-2|NA
CASSRDRVYGYTF
TGTGCCAGCAGCCGTGACAGGGTCTATGGCTACACCTTC
>NA|TRBV2|TRBJ1-1|NA
CASRPKQNTEAFF
TGTGCCAGCAGACCTAAGCAGAACACTGAAGCTTTCTTT
>NA|TRBV5-5|TRBJ2-1|NA
CASSLYRDNEQFF
TGTGCCAGCAGCTTGTACAGGGACAATGAGCAGTTCTTC
>TRBD1|TRBV29-1|TRBJ2-5|NA
CSVDEGAETQYF
TGCAGCGTTGATGAGGGGGCAGAGACCCAGTACTTC
>NA|TRBV6-1|TRBJ2-5|NA
CASSEHIGQETQYF
TGTGCCAGCAGTGAGCATATCGGTCAAGAGACCCAGTACTTC
>NA|TRBV9|TRBJ1-1|NA
CASSVYTGTEAFF
TGTGCCAGCAGCGTTTATACCGGGACAGAAGCTTTCTTT
>NA|TRBV27|TRBJ2-1|NA
CASSALSSAENEQFF
TGTGCCAGCAGTGCCCTCTCTAGCGCGGAAAATGAGCAGTTCTTC
>NA|TRBV5-4|TRBJ1-2|NA
CASSGGGSNYGYTF
TGTGCCAGCAGCGGGGGGGGTTCCAACTATGGCTACACCTTC
>NA|TRBV5-6|TRBJ2-6|NA
CASSPVFLPFSGANVLTF
TGTGCCAGCAGCCCCGTCTTTCTCCCTTTCTCTGGGGCCAACGTCCTGACTTTC
>NA|TRBV2|TRBJ1-2|NA
CASKQGPGPNYGYTF
TGTGCCAGCAAGCAGGGCCCCGGGCCCAACTATGGCTACACCTTC
>NA|TRBV29-1|TRBJ2-3|NA
CSVQTPGADTQYF
TGCAGCGTACAAACACCGGGGGCAGATACGCAGTATTTT
>TRBD2|TRBV30|TRBJ2-3|NA
CAWSWVAGDTQYF
TGTGCCTGGAGTTGGGTAGCGGGAGATACGCAGTATTTT
>NA|TRBV3-1/TRBV3-2|TRBJ1-1|NA
CASSTRGGATEAFF
TGTGCCAGCAGCACCCGTGGGGGGGCCACTGAAGCTTTCTTT